This T cell receptor (beta chain) is drawn from a study of blood T cell repertoires in COVID-19. This CDR3 has 16 amino acids. The J segment lost 2 bases and the V segment lost 3 bases, leaving 6 bases of the junction unmatched. Germline V gene sequence: CDR1 SGHVS, CDR2 FNYEAQ. Participants spanned ages about 18 to 100 years and resided in fewer than 30 US areas. Assignment of participants to cohorts was predicated upon participant-reported clinical history. The recovered donors of Cohort 3 showed two negative PCRs, clearance, or symptom resolution. In the authors' methods: How many nucleated cells were present was estimated from reference gene primer amplification. TCRdb keeps only in-frame clones here, not all; method: immunoSEQ multiplex PCR. V and J calls and clone size are copied from that table; D and trimming were computed from the DNA. Of tens of thousands of clones in the sample, approximately 90% were seen once.

The chain joins TRBV7-6 to TRBJ2-1, with 8 bases fitting TRBD1. Sequenced: PBMCs or T cells enriched from blood (not recorded which). The clonotype originates from a woman aged 40 to 50 who had recovered from COVID-19. The CDR3 nucleotides are TGTGCCAGCAGCTTGAATACGGGACAGGCCTACAATGAGCAGTTCTTC. Residues: CASSLNTGQAYNEQFF.